What follows are 25 T cell receptor beta chains derived from one specimen sequenced in a study of CXCR3-negative and CXCR3-positive naive CD8 T cells. UMI-labeled 5' RACE yielded the TRB cDNA libraries. With the 5' RACE reads reprocessed, TCRdb shows one record per CDR3 protein and no DNA. The listing records approximately 88,000 distinct CDR3 sequences. Sequencing was carried out using naive CXCR3- CD8+ T cells from blood. Subset: CD45RO-CCR7+CD27+CD95- naive CD8+ T cells lacking CXCR3 (TNR3-). The receptor set was obtained from a human donor in good health. Some clones in this sample may be carry-over from other donors' samples.

The chain uses TRBV15 and TRBJ1-3; TCRdb's D gene call, TRBD1, goes unchecked for lack of DNA. This CDR3 contains 14 residues. Looked up from germline, CDR1 is LNHNV and CDR2 is YYDKDF (reference sequence). The CDR3 sequence is CATSTSGIGNTIYF.

The V gene is TRBV27, the J gene TRBJ1-5. This CDR3 spans 16 amino acids. The germline gives CDR1 MNHEY, CDR2 SMNVEV (reference sequence). CDR3 residues: CASSLSGPISNQPQHF.

J is TRBJ2-1 and V is TRBV7-2; there is no DNA to check the TCRdb D call of TRBD2. The germline gives CDR1 SGHTA, CDR2 FQGNSA. The CDR3 loop spans 19 amino acids. CDR3 sequence reads: CASSLGGLAGGLSYNEQFF.

The gene calls are TRBV12-3 or TRBV12-4 and TRBJ2-5; absent DNA, TCRdb's TRBD1 call cannot be checked. This CDR3 is built from 14 residues. CDR3 loop: CASSPWGSEETQYF.

This chain joins TRBV29-1 and TRBJ1-2; no DNA is available, so the TRBD1 call from TCRdb remains unchecked. CDR1 and CDR2 from the germline V gene are SQVTM and ANQGSEA. This CDR3 is built from 14 residues. The CDR3 here is CSVITGVGYHGYTF.

The rearrangement uses TRBV7-9 and TRBJ2-5; TCRdb's assignment of TRBD1 cannot be checked, as there is no DNA. Germline loops: CDR1 SEHNR, CDR2 FQNEAQ (reference sequence). The CDR3 is made up of 18 amino acids. CDR3 region: CASSLATEQWTYQETQYF.

V is TRBV29-1 and J is TRBJ1-1. The CDR3 contains 11 residues. Germline values: CDR1 SQVTM, CDR2 ANQGSEA. CDR3 region: CSVLSITEAFF.

This rearrangement joins TRBV5-1 to TRBJ2-1; TCRdb outputs TRBD2, but without DNA this stays unchecked. The germline V gene has CDR1 SGHRS and CDR2 YFSETQ. CDR3 length: 14 residues. This chain's CDR3 is CASSLETSFDEQFF. Based on the CDR3 plus reference TRBV5-1 and TRBJ2-1, the full variable domain is KAGVTQTPRYLIKTRGQQVTLSCSPISGHRSVSWYQQTPGQGLQFLFEYFSETQRNKGNFPGRFSGRQFSNSRSEMNVSTLELGDSALYLCASSLETSFDEQFFGPGTRLTVL.

V is TRBV4-1 and J is TRBJ2-7; TCRdb names TRBD2, which stays unverified in the absence of DNA. Germline V gene sequence: CDR1 MGHRA, CDR2 YSYEKL. The CDR3 sequence is 15 residues long. Here the CDR3 reads CASSQVLGLPYEQYF.

This chain joins TRBV20-1 and TRBJ2-4; lacking DNA, the TRBD1 call made by TCRdb goes unchecked. Germline CDR1 reads DFQATT; CDR2 reads SNEGSKA (reference sequence). The CDR3 is made up of 17 amino acids. The CDR3 is CSARDHPGALAKNIQYF.

This rearrangement joins TRBV28 to TRBJ1-4; the D call from TCRdb, TRBD1, cannot be confirmed without DNA. The CDR3 is 13 amino acids. Germline V gene lookup returns CDR1 MDHEN and CDR2 SYDVKM. CDR3 sequence: CASTPRVGEKLFF.

This chain uses TRBV29-1 with TRBJ1-1. From germline, CDR1 is SQVTM and CDR2 ANQGSEA. The CDR3 is made up of 15 amino acids. The CDR3 reads CSVEDPGFLNTEAFF.

The chain uses TRBV7-9 and TRBJ2-1. The CDR3 loop spans 13 amino acids. Germline loops: CDR1 SEHNR, CDR2 FQNEAQ (reference sequence). CDR3 sequence reads: CASSLPIHNEQFF.

This sequence joins TRBV25-1 and TRBJ2-3; TCRdb picks TRBD1, but there is no DNA to check that call. The CDR3 runs 16 residues. In germline, CDR1 is MGHDK, CDR2 SYGVNS. The CDR3 sequence is CASSVGTASYTDTQYF. The entire variable domain, with the rest obtained from reference TRBV25-1 and TRBJ2-3, is as follows: EADIYQTPRYLVIGTGKKITLECSQTMGHDKMYWYQQDPGMELHLIHYSYGVNSTEKGDLSSESTVSRIRTEHFPLTLESARPSHTSQYLCASSVGTASYTDTQYFGPGTRLTVL.

V and J are TRBV29-1 and TRBJ2-2; TCRdb lists TRBD1, though no DNA is available to test this call. Germline values: CDR1 SQVTM, CDR2 ANQGSEA. This CDR3 region has 12 residues. CDR3 sequence: CTGTGGTGELFF.

This chain joins TRBV27 and TRBJ1-1. The germline V gene has CDR1 MNHEY and CDR2 SMNVEV (reference sequence). The CDR3 is 12 residues long. The CDR3 loop is CASISSNTEAFF.

This chain links TRBV3-1 with TRBJ2-1; there is no DNA to check the TCRdb D call of TRBD1. Per the germline V gene, CDR1 is LGHDT and CDR2 is YNNKEL (reference sequence). This CDR3 spans 12 amino acids. CDR3 residues: CASSPYKGEQFF.

The chain joins TRBV7-8 to TRBJ2-5; TCRdb selects TRBD1, and the lack of DNA leaves this call unchecked. Germline V gene sequence: CDR1 SGHVS, CDR2 FQNEAQ. The CDR3 sequence is 16 residues long. CDR3 sequence reads: CASSDSGGTILETQYF.

The chain employs TRBV6-5 and TRBJ1-1. This CDR3 spans 15 amino acids. Germline-derived CDR1 and CDR2 are MNHEY and SVGAGI. The CDR3 is CANSYRGLKNTEAFF.

The chain carries TRBV7-8 and TRBJ2-2; TCRdb lists TRBD1, though no DNA is available to test this call. The CDR3 is 15 amino acids. CDR1 is SGHVS, CDR2 FQNEAQ, per germline. The CDR3 sequence: CASSQGGGNTGELFF.

The chain recombines TRBV9 with TRBJ1-1. Germline assignment: CDR1 SGDLS and CDR2 YYNGEE. The CDR3 is 15 residues long. CDR3 region: CASSVEGFGYTEAFF.

The rearrangement uses TRBV6-5 and TRBJ2-1; the TCRdb call, TRBD1, lacks DNA for checking. Looked up from germline, CDR1 is MNHEY and CDR2 is SVGAGI. The CDR3 spans 13 residues. The CDR3 sequence is CASRGPPSNEQFF.

The chain is built from TRBV9 and TRBJ1-1. Germline V gene data show CDR1 as SGDLS and CDR2 as YYNGEE. CDR3 length equals 14 residues. The CDR3 is CASSVGSGNTEAFF.

V and J are TRBV5-1 and TRBJ2-3; TCRdb returns TRBD1, unconfirmable since there is no DNA. Germline V CDR1 and CDR2: SGHRS, YFSETQ. This CDR3 has 18 amino acids. CDR3 sequence: CASRPQMFGRGLSDTQYF.

The J gene is TRBJ2-1, the V gene TRBV7-3. Germline values: CDR1 SGHTA, CDR2 FQGTGA. The CDR3 runs 13 residues. The CDR3 sequence is CASSLFLGNEQFF.